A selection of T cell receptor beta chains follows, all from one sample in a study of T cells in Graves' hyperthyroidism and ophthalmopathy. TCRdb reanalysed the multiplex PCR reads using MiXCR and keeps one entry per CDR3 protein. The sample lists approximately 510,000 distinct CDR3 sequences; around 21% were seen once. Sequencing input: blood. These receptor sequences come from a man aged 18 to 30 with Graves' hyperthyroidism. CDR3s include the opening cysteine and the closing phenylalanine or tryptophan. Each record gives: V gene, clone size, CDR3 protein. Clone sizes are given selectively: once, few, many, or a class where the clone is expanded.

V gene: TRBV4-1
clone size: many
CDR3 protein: CASSQGPGGYEQYF

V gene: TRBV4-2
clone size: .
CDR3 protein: CASSQGLGGYTF

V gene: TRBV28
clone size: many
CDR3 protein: CASSFFPADRVNTEAFF

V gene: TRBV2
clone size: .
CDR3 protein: CASKQLAGDETQYF

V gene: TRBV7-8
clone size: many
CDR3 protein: CASSLIRGRSDYGYTF

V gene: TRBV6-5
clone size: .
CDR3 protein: CASSYRAYRDYGYTF

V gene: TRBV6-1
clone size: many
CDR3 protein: CASSSKDLAETQYF

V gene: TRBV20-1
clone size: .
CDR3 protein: CSARGTLSYEQYF

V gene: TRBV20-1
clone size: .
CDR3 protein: CSAQGYTEAFF

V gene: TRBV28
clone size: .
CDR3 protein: CASSYSFGPGSYGYTF

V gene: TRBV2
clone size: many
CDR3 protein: CASSEGGHPTYEQYF

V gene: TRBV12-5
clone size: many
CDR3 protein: CASGLNVQGQGNYGYTF

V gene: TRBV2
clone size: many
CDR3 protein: CASIMDRVTGNTIYF

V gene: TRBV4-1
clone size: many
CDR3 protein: CASSQGTGDHEQYF

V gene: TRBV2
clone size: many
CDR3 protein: CASIYRTGILDYGYTF

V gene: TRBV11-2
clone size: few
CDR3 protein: CASRPLKGQKETQYF

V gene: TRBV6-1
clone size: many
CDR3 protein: CASSERQENTEAFF

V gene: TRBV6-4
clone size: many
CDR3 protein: CASRPTTPHSGVRYTGELFF

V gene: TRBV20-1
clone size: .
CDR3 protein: CSVGSAGARGYTF

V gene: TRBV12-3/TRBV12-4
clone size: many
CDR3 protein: CASSPPGASYEQYF

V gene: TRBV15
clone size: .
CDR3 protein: CATSSTGTAIYEQYF

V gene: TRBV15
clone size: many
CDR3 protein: CATRGPANTEAFF

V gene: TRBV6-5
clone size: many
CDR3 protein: CASSYWGRATGELFF

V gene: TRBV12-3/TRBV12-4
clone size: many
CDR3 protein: CASKLRTGYGYTF

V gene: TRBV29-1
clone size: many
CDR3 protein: CSVGSVPNTGELFF

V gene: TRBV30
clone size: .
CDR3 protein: CAWGDTSGELFF

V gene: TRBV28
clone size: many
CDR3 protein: CASSFRLAGRGSHEQYF

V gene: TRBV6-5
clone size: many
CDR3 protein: CASSYSGGGAGELFF

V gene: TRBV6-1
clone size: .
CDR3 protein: CASRGGGAGNTEAFF

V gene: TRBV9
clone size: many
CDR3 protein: CASSFTGKDEQYF

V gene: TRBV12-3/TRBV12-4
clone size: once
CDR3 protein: CASSLFGASNYGYTF